The 13 T cell receptor beta chains below all came from one sample that was sequenced in a study of T cell changes during pregnancy in multiple sclerosis. The protocol was immunoSEQ multiplex PCR, while the TCRdb copy is restricted to in-frame clones and leaves out a portion. The sample yields about 97,000 clones, about 91% seen once. Source: peripheral blood, taken in the second trimester of pregnancy. The origin of the receptors is a female donor with multiple sclerosis, enrolled in a pregnancy study.

The V and J genes are TRBV11-3 and TRBJ2-3; tentatively, D is TRBD1 (5 bases). Per germline, CDR1 SGHNT and CDR2 YENEEA. The CDR3 runs 15 residues. With 1 base removed from V and 3 bases from J, the gap between germline ends came to 11 bases. CDR3 protein: CASSLGVGDTDTQYF. DNA of the CDR3: TGTGCCAGCAGCTTAGGGGTAGGGGATACAGATACGCAGTATTTT.

In its sample, this clone was seen once. The rearrangement joins TRBV5-4 to TRBJ1-2; D gene ambiguous. The CDR3 spans 12 residues. The V and J ends lost 0 bases and 14 bases respectively, with 14 bases between them. Germline assignment: CDR1 SGHNT and CDR2 YYREEE (reference sequence). Here the CDR3 reads CASSLAAIDTTF. CDR3 in DNA: TGTGCCAGCAGCTTGGCTGCTATTGACACGACCTTC. Variable domain in full (rest from reference TRBV5-4 and TRBJ1-2): ETGVTQSPTHLIKTRGQQVTLRCSSQSGHNTVSWYQQALGQGPQFIFQYYREEENGRGNFPPRFSGLQFPNYSSELNVNALELDDSALYLCASSLAAIDTTFGSGTRLTVV.

The chain combines TRBV5-6 with TRBJ2-1, with TRBD2 matching 11 bases. The V and J ends lost 0 bases and 4 bases, in that order; junction bases with no gene match: 3. This CDR3 comprises 16 residues. Germline loops: CDR1 SGHDT, CDR2 YYEEEE. The CDR3 region has the DNA TGTGCCAGCAGCTTGGATCCTAGCGGGAGGTACAATGAGCAGTTCTTC. It codes for CASSLDPSGRYNEQFF.

The chain couples TRBV27 to TRBJ2-7; D gene uncertain. Germline values: CDR1 MNHEY, CDR2 SMNVEV (reference sequence). The length of the CDR3 is 12 residues. With 2 bases removed from V and 1 base from J, the gap between germline ends came to 3 bases. CDR3 residues: CASSLESYEQYF. The CDR3 nucleotides read TGTGCCAGCAGTTTAGAGTCCTACGAGCAGTACTTC.

The gene calls are TRBV19 and TRBJ2-2; possible D gene TRBD2, 6 bases. The V end was cut by 1 base, the J end by 4 bases, with 13 bases between. CDR1 LNHDA and CDR2 SQIVND come from the germline V gene (reference sequence). The CDR3 loop spans 16 amino acids. Written as DNA, the CDR3 is TGTGCCAGTAGTATAGTGGAGGGCCGCGGCACCGGGGAGCTGTTTTTT. Its translation: CASSIVEGRGTGELFF.

This clone was counted only a few times. The chain is built from TRBV19 and TRBJ1-2; TRBD1 might be the D (6 bases). CDR1 is LNHDA, CDR2 SQIVND, per germline (reference sequence). The CDR3 has 15 residues. Trimming left V 3 bases short and J 8 bases short, with 19 bases between. CDR3 in amino acids: CASSMGTRGRDGYTF. The DNA of the CDR3 is TGTGCCAGTAGTATGGGGACCAGGGGACGTGACGGCTACACCTTC.

This chain links TRBV4-3 with TRBJ2-7; TRBD2 aligns across 8 bases. V lost 0 bases to trimming and J lost 6 bases; unmatched junction nucleotides: 19. Germline CDR1 is LGHNA and CDR2 is YSLEER. The CDR3 loop spans 19 amino acids. The CDR3 sequence is CASSQESPGPEREPSEQYF. The CDR3 bases are TGCGCCAGCAGCCAAGAAAGTCCGGGGCCGGAGCGGGAGCCCTCCGAGCAGTACTTC.

The J gene is TRBJ2-3, the V gene TRBV5-6, with 7 bases matching TRBD2. The CDR3 extends over 17 amino acids. V was pared by 0 bases and J by 0 bases, with 7 bases of the junction left unmatched. In germline, CDR1 is SGHDT, CDR2 YYEEEE. The CDR3 bases are TGTGCCAGCAGCTTGGAGCGGGGACGGACTAGCACAGATACGCAGTATTTT. Protein sequence: CASSLERGRTSTDTQYF.

The chain links TRBV7-2 to TRBJ2-7; 12 bases fit TRBD2. Looked up from germline, CDR1 is SGHTA and CDR2 is FQGNSA. The J segment lost 2 bases and the V segment lost 5 bases, leaving 10 bases of the junction unmatched. CDR3 length: 17 amino acids. The CDR3 DNA sequence: TGTGCCAGCAGCCCCCCCGGACTAGCGGGGACGACCTACGAGCAGTACTTC. Translated, it gives CASSPPGLAGTTYEQYF.

This sequence joins TRBV7-2 and TRBJ2-3, with 8 nucleotides matching TRBD2. Per the germline V gene, CDR1 is SGHTA and CDR2 is FQGNSA. The CDR3 length is 16 residues. Trimming cost V 1 base and J 4 bases; bases outside gene matches: 7. The CDR3 region is CASSLVAGGGADTQYF. The DNA of the CDR3 is TGTGCCAGCAGCTTAGTCGCGGGAGGAGGGGCAGATACGCAGTATTTT.

This clone turned up a few times. This chain links TRBV6-4 with TRBJ2-1, with 8 bases that match TRBD2. The germline gives CDR1 MRHNA, CDR2 SNTAGT. The CDR3 extends over 14 amino acids. Trimming took 0 bases from V and 8 from J; bases not matched to a gene: 3. The CDR3 protein is CASSDSSGSDEQFF. The CDR3 nucleotides read TGTGCCAGCAGTGACTCAAGCGGGAGCGATGAGCAGTTCTTC.

This chain uses TRBV6-6 with TRBJ2-3; possible D gene TRBD2, 6 bases. V was shortened by 4 bases and J by 2 bases, with 13 bases between the two germline ends. The germline V gene encodes CDR1 MNHNY and CDR2 SVGAGI (reference sequence). The CDR3 has 15 residues. The CDR3 sequence is CASSFSGTFTDTQYF. CDR3 in DNA: TGTGCCAGCAGTTTTAGCGGAACCTTCACAGATACGCAGTATTTT.

This clone was found once. The chain has TRBV27 and TRBJ2-1; 9 nucleotides match TRBD2. The ends lost 6 bases at V and 7 bases at J; junction bases unmatched: 10. This CDR3 comprises 15 residues. Germline CDR1 is MNHEY and CDR2 is SMNVEV (reference sequence). The CDR3 sequence: CASRGRGRAKNEQFF. CDR3 DNA sequence: TGTGCCAGCAGAGGCCGCGGGAGGGCCAAAAATGAGCAGTTCTTC.